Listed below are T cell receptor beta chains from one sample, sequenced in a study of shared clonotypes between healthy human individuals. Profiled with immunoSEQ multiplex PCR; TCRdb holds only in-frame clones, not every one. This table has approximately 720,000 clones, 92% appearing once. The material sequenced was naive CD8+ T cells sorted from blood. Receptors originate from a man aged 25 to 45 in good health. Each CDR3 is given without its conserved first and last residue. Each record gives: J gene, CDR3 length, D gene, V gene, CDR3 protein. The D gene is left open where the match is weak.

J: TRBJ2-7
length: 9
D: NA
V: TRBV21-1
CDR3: ASSILLEQY

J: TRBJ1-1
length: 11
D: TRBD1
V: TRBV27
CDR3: ATMTGVGTEAF

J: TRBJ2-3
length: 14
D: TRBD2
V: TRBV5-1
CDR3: ASSVLAGPSTDTQY

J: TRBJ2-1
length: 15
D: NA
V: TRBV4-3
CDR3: ASSQDRGGAGNNEQF

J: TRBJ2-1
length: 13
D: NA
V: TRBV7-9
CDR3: ASSLDGSSYNEQF

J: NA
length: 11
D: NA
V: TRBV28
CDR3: ASSLQGFNEQY

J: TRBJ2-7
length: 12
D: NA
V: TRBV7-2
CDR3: ASSPANRVYEQY

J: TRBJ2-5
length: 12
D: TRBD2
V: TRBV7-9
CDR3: ASSARLAEETQY

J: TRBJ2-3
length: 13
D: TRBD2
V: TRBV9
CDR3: ASSVSGRYTDTQY

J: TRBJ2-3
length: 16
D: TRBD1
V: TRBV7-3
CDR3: ASSFGQGKVWGADTQY

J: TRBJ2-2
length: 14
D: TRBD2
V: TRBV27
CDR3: ASSPWTSVWTGELF

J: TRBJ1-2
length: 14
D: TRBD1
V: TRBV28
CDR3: ASSLTPRDSFYGYT

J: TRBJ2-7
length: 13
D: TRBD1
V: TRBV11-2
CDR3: ASSLGGTGTYEQY

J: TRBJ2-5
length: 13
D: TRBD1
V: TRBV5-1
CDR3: ASSLLTGALETQY

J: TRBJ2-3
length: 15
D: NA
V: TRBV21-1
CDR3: ASSAAGQGGARDTQY

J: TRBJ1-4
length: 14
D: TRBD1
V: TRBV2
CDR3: ASSAGGTDGNEKLF

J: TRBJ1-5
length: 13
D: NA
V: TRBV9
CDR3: ASSVGGEINQPQH

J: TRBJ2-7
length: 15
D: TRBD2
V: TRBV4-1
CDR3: ASSQVQVAGRSYEQY

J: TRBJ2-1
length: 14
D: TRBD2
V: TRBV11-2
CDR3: ASSLSRGGSTNEQF

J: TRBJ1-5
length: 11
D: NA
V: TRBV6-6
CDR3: ASRAGYNQPQH

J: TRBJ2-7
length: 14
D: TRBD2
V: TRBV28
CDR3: ASSDLAGGASYEQY

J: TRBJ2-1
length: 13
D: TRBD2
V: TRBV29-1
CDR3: SVHSREGPYNEQF

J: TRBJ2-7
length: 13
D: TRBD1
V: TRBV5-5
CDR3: ASSFRQGSSYEQY

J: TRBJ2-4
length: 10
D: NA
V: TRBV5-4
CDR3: ASSLEGNIQY

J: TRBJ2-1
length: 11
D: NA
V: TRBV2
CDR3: ASSGGSYNEQF

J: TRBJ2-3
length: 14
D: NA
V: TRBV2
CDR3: ASSIPPTSGVDTQY

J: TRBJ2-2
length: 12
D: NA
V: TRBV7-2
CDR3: ASSKDWNTGELF

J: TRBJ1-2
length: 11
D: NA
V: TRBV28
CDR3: ATKEAGNYGYT